A single sample is the source of the 10 T cell receptor beta chains below, sequenced in a study of OX40 agonist ivuxolimab in advanced cancers. Profiling relied on immunoSEQ multiplex PCR, and the TCRdb table lists in-frame clones only, not all of them. The sample shows 49,000 or so clones, around 85% of them seen only once. The starting material was CD4+ or CD8+ T cells sorted from blood, obtained in a trial of the OX40 agonist ivuxolimab. The receptors were sampled from an adult with an advanced solid tumor such as melanoma, head and neck, liver or kidney cancer.

V usage is TRBV7-3 and J usage is TRBJ2-3; 11 bases fit TRBD2. The V and J ends lost 4 bases and 0 bases, in that order; junction bases with no gene match: 12. The CDR3 spans 19 residues. Germline CDR1 and CDR2: SGHTA and FQGTGA. The CDR3 here is CASSSGPGTSGPSTDTQYF. As DNA, the CDR3 is TGTGCCAGCAGCTCAGGTCCAGGGACTAGCGGCCCCAGCACAGATACGCAGTATTTT.

The gene calls are TRBV7-9 and TRBJ2-7; weak D call: TRBD2 (6 bases). Germline CDR1 SEHNR, CDR2 FQNEAQ (reference sequence). With 5 bases removed from V and 2 bases from J, the gap between germline ends came to 13 bases. The CDR3 is 14 residues long. CDR3 in DNA: TGTGCCAGCAGCCCCTCGGGACTCCCCTACGAGCAGTACTTC. Amino acid sequence: CASSPSGLPYEQYF.

This CDR3 reads CASSPSGFSYNEQFF. CDR3 sequence (DNA): TGTGCCAGCAGCCCAAGCGGATTCTCCTACAATGAGCAGTTCTTC. The V gene is TRBV11-3, the J gene TRBJ2-1; possibly TRBD2 for D (5 bases). Trimming stripped 5 bases from V and 0 bases from J, with 11 bases between. CDR3 length: 15 residues. Per germline, CDR1 SGHNT and CDR2 YENEEA. The entire variable domain, with the rest obtained from reference TRBV11-3 and TRBJ2-1, is as follows: EAGVVQSPRYKIIEKKQPVAFWCNPISGHNTLYWYLQNLGQGPELLIRYENEEAVDDSQLPKDRFSAERLKGVDSTLKIQPAELGDSAVYLCASSPSGFSYNEQFFGPGTRLTVL.

The rearrangement joins TRBV7-3 to TRBJ2-1, with TRBD2 identical over 14 bases. The CDR3 extends over 17 amino acids. The J segment lost 7 bases and the V segment lost 6 bases, leaving 11 bases of the junction unmatched. Germline lookup yields CDR1 SGHTA and CDR2 FQGTGA. CDR3 protein: CASSSVATSGGANEQFF. DNA for the CDR3: TGTGCCAGCAGTTCAGTCGCGACTAGCGGGGGGGCTAATGAGCAGTTCTTC.

This chain uses TRBV9 with TRBJ2-5; 7 bases map to TRBD2. The J call may be mistaken, given a closer DNA end match to TRBJ2-7. Germline V gene data show CDR1 as SGDLS and CDR2 as YYNGEE. The CDR3 sequence is 14 residues long. CDR3 amino acids: CASSVGGSGYEQYF. CDR3 nucleotides: TGTGCCAGCAGCGTAGGGGGTAGCGGGTACGAGCAGTACTTC.

The rearrangement uses TRBV18 and TRBJ2-2, with TRBD2 matching 7 bases. The CDR3 spans 17 residues. The germline gives CDR1 KGHSH, CDR2 LQKENI. Trimming at V came to 2 bases and at J to 2 bases, leaving 8 bases not matched to a gene. CDR3 DNA: TGTGCCAGCTCACCAGGGGATCTAGCGGACAACACCGGGGAGCTGTTTTTT. Translation: CASSPGDLADNTGELFF.

The chain is built from TRBV5-1 and TRBJ1-5; no firm D call. The V gene's germline CDR1 is SGHRS and CDR2 YFSETQ. The CDR3 has 13 residues. Trimming stripped 0 bases from V and 9 bases from J, with 10 bases between. In nucleotides, the CDR3 is TGCGCCAGCAGCTTGGGAGTAGGTTGGCCCCAGCATTTT. Amino acid sequence: CASSLGVGWPQHF.

The chain carries TRBV11-2 and TRBJ1-1; TRBD1 agrees at 8 bases. Trimming took 1 base from V and 9 from J; bases not matched to a gene: 1. This CDR3 spans 12 amino acids. Germline CDR1 and CDR2: SGHAT and FQNNGV. The CDR3 nucleotides read TGTGCCAGCAGCTTAGGGACAGGGCAAGCTTTCTTT. It codes for CASSLGTGQAFF.

A note on this clone: An end of the junction does not agree with germline; a read error may underlie this. The chain links TRBV7-7 to TRBJ2-3; 8 bases fit TRBD2. CDR1 and CDR2 from the germline V gene are SSHAT and FNYEAQ (reference sequence). The CDR3 sequence is 14 residues long. The CDR3 coding sequence is TGTGCTAGCAGTTTGGGAGCGGGAGCAGATACGCAGTATTTT. This translates into CASSLGAGADTQYF.

V gene TRBV9 combines with J gene TRBJ2-3; 7 bases are a match to TRBD1. With V trimmed by 4 bases and J by 6 bases, 5 bases remained unmatched. The CDR3 contains 13 residues. In germline, CDR1 is SGDLS, CDR2 YYNGEE. CDR3 loop: CASSSEGGDTQYF. For the CDR3, the DNA is TGTGCCAGCAGCTCGGAAGGGGGCGATACGCAGTATTTT.